This TCR beta chain came from a study of chemoradiotherapy in HPV16-positive cancers. For the study at large: Candidate HPV-specific T-cell clones and common TCR motifs came from functional assays in a couple of HPV16-positive patients. General study points: Better recurrence-free survival went with HPV-responsive T-cell expansion in HPV16-positive patients. During treatment, candidate HPV-specific clones and E7-related motifs expanded in tumor. The functional HPV-specific definition rests on just a couple of HPV16-positive patients.

Details on this clone: Its matching antigen is unknown.

Assay: immunoSEQ multiplex PCR; the TCRdb copy retains only in-frame clones and omits some. The sample contains roughly 17,000 clones, 90% of which appear only once. V was trimmed by 6 bases and J by 0 bases, leaving 11 bases between them. CDR1 SEHNR and CDR2 FQNEAQ come from the germline V gene (reference sequence). The CDR3 length is 14 residues. This chain joins TRBV7-9 and TRBJ1-2; D is ambiguous. Sequenced material: blood, taken from a patient who underwent chemoradiotherapy. The clonotype was recovered from a human donor with HPV-associated anogenital cancer. The CDR3, as DNA: TGTGCCAGCAGGCCAGAAGATCCTAACTATGGCTACACCTTC. It specifies CASRPEDPNYGYTF.